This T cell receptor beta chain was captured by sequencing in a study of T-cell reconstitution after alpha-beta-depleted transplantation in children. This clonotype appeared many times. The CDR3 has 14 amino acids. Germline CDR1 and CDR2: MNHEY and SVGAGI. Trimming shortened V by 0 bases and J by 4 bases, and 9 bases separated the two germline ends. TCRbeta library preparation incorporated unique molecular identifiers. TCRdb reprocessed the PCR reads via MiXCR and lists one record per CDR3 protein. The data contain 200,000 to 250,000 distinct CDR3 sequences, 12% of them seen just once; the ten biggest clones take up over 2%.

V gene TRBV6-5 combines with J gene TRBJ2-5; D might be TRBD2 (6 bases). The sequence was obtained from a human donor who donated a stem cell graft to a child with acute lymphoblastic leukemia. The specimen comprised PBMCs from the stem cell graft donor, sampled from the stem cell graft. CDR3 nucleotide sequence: TGTGCCAGCAGTTACTCGGAGGGTGGAGAGACCCAGTACTTC. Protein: CASSYSEGGETQYF.